The 7 T cell receptor beta chains in this list originate from one sample, sequenced in a study of T cells in localized non-small cell lung cancer. Method: immunoSEQ multiplex PCR; TCRdb's copy keeps in-frame clones and lacks some. There are some 54,000 clones in the sample; 80% occur only once, and around 4% lies in the top ten. Sequencing was performed on PBMCs, taken before any cancer treatment. The receptors were sampled from a woman aged 35-70 years with stage II lung adenocarcinoma.

The rearrangement joins TRBV10-1 to TRBJ2-1; 10 bases align to TRBD2. The germline gives CDR1 WNHNN, CDR2 SYGVQD (reference sequence). Germline trimming cut 6 bases from V and 0 bases from J; bases unmatched to any gene: 8. The CDR3 runs to 17 residues. CDR3 coding DNA: TGCGCCAGCAGCCGTAGCGGGGGGCCTAGCTCCTACAATGAGCAGTTCTTC. Encoded protein: CASSRSGGPSSYNEQFF.

This chain joins TRBV7-9 and TRBJ1-2; TRBD1 might be the D (5 bases). In germline, CDR1 is SEHNR, CDR2 FQNEAQ (reference sequence). The CDR3 has 16 residues. Trimming removed 3 bases at V and 4 bases at J, with 18 bases between. This CDR3 reads CASSLGGTDALYGYTF. The CDR3 DNA reads TGTGCCAGCAGCTTGGGGGGTACTGATGCCCTCTATGGCTACACCTTC.

For the CDR3, the DNA is TGTGCCAGCCGGGCTAGCTCCTACAATGAGCAGTTCTTC. Its protein is CASRASSYNEQFF. This sequence joins TRBV2 and TRBJ2-1; no definite D call. The V gene lost 8 bases and the J gene lost 0 bases, with 8 bases spanning the gap. The length of the CDR3 is 13 residues. The germline V gene has CDR1 SNHLY and CDR2 FYNNEI. The whole variable domain, remainder taken from reference TRBV2 and TRBJ2-1, is EPEVTQTPSHQVTQMGQEVILRCVPISNHLYFYWYRQILGQKVEFLVSFYNNEISEKSEIFDDQFSVERPDGSNFTLKIRSTKLEDSAMYFCASRASSYNEQFFGPGTRLTVL.

The CDR3 DNA follows: TGTGCCAGTACCGTGGACAGGGGCTCTGGAAACACCATATATTTT. This gives the protein CASTVDRGSGNTIYF. The V gene is TRBV19, the J gene TRBJ1-3; the match to TRBD1 covers 9 bases. Germline CDR1 reads LNHDA; CDR2 reads SQIVND (reference sequence). V trimming: 7 bases; J trimming: 0 bases; junction bases outside the gene matches: 4. This CDR3 region has 15 residues.

The DNA for the CDR3 is TGTGCCAGCACCTTGACAGGGGGTACGGGTACGCAGTATTTT. The encoded protein is CASTLTGGTGTQYF. This rearrangement joins TRBV7-9 to TRBJ2-3; TRBD1 agrees at 9 bases. Germline V gene sequence: CDR1 SEHNR, CDR2 FQNEAQ (reference sequence). The J segment lost 8 bases and the V segment lost 7 bases, leaving 10 bases of the junction unmatched. The CDR3 runs to 14 residues.

This clone showed up just once. V gene TRBV5-8 combines with J gene TRBJ1-3; 7 nucleotides match TRBD1. Germline-derived CDR1 and CDR2 are SGHTS and YDEGEE. J gave up 2 bases and V 6 bases, and 11 bases lay outside the gene matches. CDR3 length: 16 amino acids. The CDR3: CASNQAGTVAGNTIYF. The CDR3 nucleotides are TGTGCCAGCAACCAGGCCGGGACAGTAGCTGGAAACACCATATATTTT.

This chain links TRBV5-6 with TRBJ2-7; D is possibly TRBD2 (5 bases). CDR3 length equals 15 residues. The V gene lost 4 bases and the J gene lost 5 bases, with 19 bases spanning the gap. Germline loops: CDR1 SGHDT, CDR2 YYEEEE. CDR3 region: CASSGPRGLSHEQYF. CDR3 nucleotides: TGTGCCAGCAGCGGACCCCGAGGACTCAGCCACGAGCAGTACTTC.